This T cell receptor beta chain was recorded in a study of cytomegalovirus exposure and HLA in healthy donors. A remark on this clone: Its antigen is currently unknown.

The study, taken as a whole, reports: It was only CMV serostatus that was available as immune exposure information. When analyzed later, a missense DCLRE1C variant was found to be linked to TCR beta V- and J-gene trimming. It was reported that the classifier diagnosed cytomegalovirus status with high specificity and sensitivity in both the original and validation cohorts. The HLA-A and HLA-B alleles of most subjects were reportedly predicted accurately from TCR beta sequences.

Primers included in the PCR were 60 Vbeta and 13 Jbeta primers. The assay was immunoSEQ multiplex PCR, and TCRdb's table has in-frame clones only and misses some. The table lists about 140,000 clones, 75% to 80% of them singletons. There are 13 residues in the CDR3. Germline V lookup: CDR1 SGHRS, CDR2 YFSETQ. V shed 5 bases and J shed 5 bases, with 13 bases lying between them. The sample taken for sequencing was PBMCs. This chain links TRBV5-1 with TRBJ2-5; D is possibly TRBD2 (5 bases). This receptor was obtained from a woman aged 50 to 65 in good health and CMV-seronegative. CDR3 in amino acids: CASRSGFEETQYF. The CDR3 DNA reads as TGCGCCAGCAGAAGCGGATTTGAGGAGACCCAGTACTTC.